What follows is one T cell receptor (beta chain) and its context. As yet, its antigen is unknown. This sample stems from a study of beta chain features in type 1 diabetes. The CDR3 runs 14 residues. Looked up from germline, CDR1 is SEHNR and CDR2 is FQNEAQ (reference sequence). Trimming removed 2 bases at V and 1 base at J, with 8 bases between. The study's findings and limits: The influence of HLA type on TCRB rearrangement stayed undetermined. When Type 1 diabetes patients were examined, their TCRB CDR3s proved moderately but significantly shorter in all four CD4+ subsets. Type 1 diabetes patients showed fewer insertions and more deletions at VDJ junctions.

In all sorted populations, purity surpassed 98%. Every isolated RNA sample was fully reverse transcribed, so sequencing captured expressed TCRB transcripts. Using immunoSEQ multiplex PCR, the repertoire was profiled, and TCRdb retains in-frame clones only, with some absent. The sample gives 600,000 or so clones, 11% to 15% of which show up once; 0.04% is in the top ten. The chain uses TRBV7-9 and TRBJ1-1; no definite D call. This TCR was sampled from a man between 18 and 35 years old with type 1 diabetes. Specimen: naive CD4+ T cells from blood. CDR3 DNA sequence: TGTGCCAGCAGCTTATCGGATACGAACACTGAAGCTTTCTTT. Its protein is CASSLSDTNTEAFF. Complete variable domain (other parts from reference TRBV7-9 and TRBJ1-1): DTGVSQNPRHKITKRGQNVTFRCDPISEHNRLYWYRQTLGQGPEFLTYFQNEAQLEKSRLLSDRFSAERPKGSFSTLEIQRTEQGDSAMYLCASSLSDTNTEAFFGQGTRLTVV.